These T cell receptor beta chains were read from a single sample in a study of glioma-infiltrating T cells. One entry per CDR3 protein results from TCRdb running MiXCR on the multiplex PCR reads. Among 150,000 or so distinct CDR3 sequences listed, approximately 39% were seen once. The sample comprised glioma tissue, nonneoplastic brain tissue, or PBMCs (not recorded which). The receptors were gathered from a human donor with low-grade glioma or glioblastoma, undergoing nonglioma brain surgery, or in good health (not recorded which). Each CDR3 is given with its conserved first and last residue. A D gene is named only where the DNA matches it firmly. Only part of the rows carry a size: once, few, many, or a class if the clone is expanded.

TGTGCCAGCTCACCAGGCCGGGGGGGCCTCAACGAGCAGTACTTC	CASSPGRGGLNEQYF	TRBV18	TRBJ2-7	TRBD2	-
TGCGCCAGCAGCCCTAACCGGGGGGCGAATGAGCAGTTCTTC	CASSPNRGANEQFF	TRBV10-1	TRBJ2-1	-	-
TGCGCCAGCAGCCAAGGCCTCGGGGACGGTACGCAGTATTTT	CASSQGLGDGTQYF	TRBV4-3	TRBJ2-3	-	once
TGTGCCACCAGCCGGGGACAGGGGGCCACAATTAAGAACACTGAAGCTTTCTTT	CATSRGQGATIKNTEAFF	TRBV15	TRBJ1-1	TRBD1	-
TGTGCCAGCAGTATCCCGAGACTAGGCAGAGAGACCCAGTACTTC	CASSIPRLGRETQYF	TRBV28	TRBJ2-5	-	-
TGCAGTGCTACGCCTAGCGGGAGGACGGGGGATGAGCAGTTCTTC	CSATPSGRTGDEQFF	TRBV20-1	TRBJ2-1	TRBD2	-
TGTGCCAGCAGTCCCCCACGGGAGTCCTATGGCTACACCTTC	CASSPPRESYGYTF	TRBV6-6	TRBJ1-2	-	-
TGTGCCAGCAGCTTAGCTTCGGGGTCCCCAGATACGCAGTATTTT	CASSLASGSPDTQYF	TRBV7-2	TRBJ2-3	-	-
TGTGCCAGCACCGTCACAGAGGGCTATGGCTACACCTTC	CASTVTEGYGYTF	TRBV11-2	TRBJ1-2	-	-
TGTGCCAGCAGTGAACAGTTCAATCAGCCCCAGCATTTT	CASSEQFNQPQHF	TRBV2	TRBJ1-5	-	few
TGTGCCACCAGCCGATTTAGGGAGATCATGAACACTGAAGCTTTCTTT	CATSRFREIMNTEAFF	TRBV15	TRBJ1-1	-	few
TGTGCCAGCAGTTACTCGAAGGTGACGAACTATGGCTACACCTTC	CASSYSKVTNYGYTF	TRBV6-2/TRBV6-3	TRBJ1-2	-	few
TGTGCCAGCAGTTACGGGCTAGCGGTCCACGAGCAGTACTTC	CASSYGLAVHEQYF	TRBV6-5	TRBJ2-7	TRBD2	-
TGTGCCAGCAGCTTCCCAAGATATAGCGGGTCACTCAATGAGCAGTTCTTC	CASSFPRYSGSLNEQFF	TRBV13	TRBJ2-1	TRBD2	-
TGTGCCATCGGACAGGGCGAAGAAACCCAGTACTTC	CAIGQGEETQYF	TRBV10-3	TRBJ2-5	TRBD1	-
TGTGCCAGCAGTGGACGATGGACTAGCGGGAGATCGGGTGAGCAGTTCTTC	CASSGRWTSGRSGEQFF	TRBV6-2/TRBV6-3	TRBJ2-1	TRBD2	-
TGTGCCAGCAACCGATACACTGAAGCTTTCTTT	CASNRYTEAFF	TRBV28	TRBJ1-1	-	many
TGCGCCAGCAGCCAAGTACAGGGAAACGAGCAGTACTTC	CASSQVQGNEQYF	TRBV4-1	TRBJ2-7	-	few
TGTGCCAGCAGCTTAGATGGGGACAACTACGAGCAGTACTTC	CASSLDGDNYEQYF	TRBV11-2	TRBJ2-7	-	-
TGTGCCAGCAAAAGGGAGGGAATCGCAGCTCTCTTT	CASKREGIAALF	TRBV27	TRBJ1-1	-	-
TGTGCCAGCAGCTTCCGCGGGTCCAAGTCTAATTCACCCCTCCACTTT	CASSFRGSKSNSPLHF	TRBV5-6	TRBJ1-6	-	-
TGTGCCAGTAGTCTGCCGGGACAGGGAGCCGAGCAGTACTTC	CASSLPGQGAEQYF	TRBV19	TRBJ2-7	TRBD1	-
TGTGCCAGCAGTTATAGGCCAGACTCTGGGGCCAACGTCCTGACTTTC	CASSYRPDSGANVLTF	TRBV6-1	TRBJ2-6	-	-
TGTGCCAGCAGCCTCTCAGTAAACTCTAACTATGGCTACACCTTC	CASSLSVNSNYGYTF	TRBV7-2	TRBJ1-2	-	few
TGTGCCACCAGCAGAGATAGCTACAGGGTGGACAATGAGCAGTTCTTC	CATSRDSYRVDNEQFF	TRBV15	TRBJ2-1	-	-
TGTGCCAGTAGTTCCTGGACACCGGAGACCCAGTACTTC	CASSSWTPETQYF	TRBV19	TRBJ2-5	-	-
TGTGCCACCAGTGATTTTCCAGAGACCCAGTACTTC	CATSDFPETQYF	TRBV24-1	TRBJ2-5	-	-
TGTGCCAGCAGCAGACTGGGTGAAGCTTTCTTT	CASSRLGEAFF	TRBV27	TRBJ1-1	-	-
TGCGCCAGCAGCCCACAACTGGTAGGCAGCAATCAGCCCCAGCATTTT	CASSPQLVGSNQPQHF	TRBV4-1	TRBJ1-5	-	few
TGCAGTGCTAGAGGACAGCTATACAATGAGCAGTTCTTC	CSARGQLYNEQFF	TRBV20-1	TRBJ2-1	-	-
TGTGCCAGCACAGAACAGGTGAACACTGAAGCTTTCTTT	CASTEQVNTEAFF	TRBV6-1	TRBJ1-1	-	-
TGCCCCAGTGCCCTACAAACCTGGACAGCCTATGGCTACACCTTC	CPSALQTWTAYGYTF	TRBV4-3	TRBJ1-2	-	-
TGTGCCAGCAGCCCGAGGGGGCTTGAAGCTTTCTTT	CASSPRGLEAFF	TRBV7-9	TRBJ1-1	TRBD1	few
TGTGCCAGCAGCTTACAGAATCAGCCCCAGCATTTT	CASSLQNQPQHF	TRBV25-1	TRBJ1-5	-	-
TGCGCCAGCAGCCAAGACTGGCAGGGACTTATCTATGGCTACACCTTC	CASSQDWQGLIYGYTF	TRBV4-1	TRBJ1-2	-	-
TGTGCCATCAGTTTAGGGTCCCCCACCTCGAACACTGAAGCTTTCTTT	CAISLGSPTSNTEAFF	TRBV10-3	TRBJ1-1	-	-
TGCAGTGTTTACTCCGGGGAGCAGTTCTTC	CSVYSGEQFF	TRBV20-1	TRBJ2-1	-	few
TGTGCCAGCAGCTGGTCGGGACTAGCGACTCAAGAGACCCAGTACTTC	CASSWSGLATQETQYF	TRBV11-2	TRBJ2-5	TRBD2	-
TGCAGTGCTGTAACCCAAACAGAAGCGGCTTATTCACCCCTCCACTTT	CSAVTQTEAAYSPLHF	TRBV20-1	TRBJ1-6	-	-
TGTGCCAGCTCACCACTGGACAGGACCTCCTACGAGCAGTACTTC	CASSPLDRTSYEQYF	TRBV18	TRBJ2-7	TRBD1	-
TGTGCCAGCAGCTTAGTCCGGGGGCCGAACTACGAGCAGTACTTC	CASSLVRGPNYEQYF	TRBV11-1	TRBJ2-7	-	-
TGCGCCAGCAGCCACGGGACAGGGATTGGAAACATTCAGTACTTC	CASSHGTGIGNIQYF	TRBV4-1	TRBJ2-4	TRBD1	few
TGCAGTGCTACCGACAGGGTGGGGAAAAACTACGAGCAGTACTTC	CSATDRVGKNYEQYF	TRBV20-1	TRBJ2-7	TRBD1	-
TGTGCCAGCAGCTTAAACCCTAGCGGCCCCTACGAGCAGTACTTC	CASSLNPSGPYEQYF	TRBV7-2	TRBJ2-7	TRBD2	few
TGTGCCAGCAGTTACTCGGGGCATACCTACGAGCAGTACTTC	CASSYSGHTYEQYF	TRBV6-2/TRBV6-3	TRBJ2-7	-	-
TGCGCCAGCAGCCAGAGTCTCCTACAGGGGGTCTATGGCTACACCTTC	CASSQSLLQGVYGYTF	TRBV4-1	TRBJ1-2	TRBD1	few
TGTGCCAGCAGCTTAGTTAGCACAGATACGCAGTATTTT	CASSLVSTDTQYF	TRBV7-9	TRBJ2-3	-	-
TGTGCCAGCATGGACCGGAGCACTGAAGCTTTCTTT	CASMDRSTEAFF	TRBV27	TRBJ1-1	-	few
TGTGCCAGCAGCGCCCAGGGGATTGGGGAGCAGTACTTC	CASSAQGIGEQYF	TRBV28	TRBJ2-7	-	-
TGTGCCAGCAGTTTATCGCCAGCGAACTATGGCTACACCTTC	CASSLSPANYGYTF	TRBV27	TRBJ1-2	-	few
TGTGCCAGCAGTTACCAGTACAATCAGCCCAAGCATTTT	CASSYQYNQPKHF	TRBV6-5	TRBJ1-5	-	-
TGCAGTGCTCCAAAGACCGCAGAGACCCAGTACTTC	CSAPKTAETQYF	TRBV20-1	TRBJ2-5	-	-
TGCGCCAGCAGCCAAGTTGAAGCAGGGGGTGCAGATACGCAGTATTTT	CASSQVEAGGADTQYF	TRBV2	TRBJ2-3	TRBD1	-
TGCAGTGCTAAAGACGGGGACATCCAGTACTTC	CSAKDGDIQYF	TRBV20-1	TRBJ2-4	-	-